This TCR beta chain was recorded in a study of T cell repertoires in cytomegalovirus infection. About the research overall: CMV infection and matching HLA type were both indicated by public TCR beta signatures. Study results and limitations: In two of eight donors, the top clonotype was HLA-C-restricted CMV-specific. CMV carriers having the relevant HLA were flagged by cumulative public TCR beta family frequency.

This clonotype has ten or more counts. As yet, its antigen is unknown. Using its own MiXCR run on the reads, TCRdb lists one record per CDR3 protein. The table has 150,000 to 200,000 distinct CDR3 sequences, roughly an eighth seen once. Sequencing input: PBMCs. The sequence was obtained from a human donor in good health (CMV status not recorded). Some clones in this sample may be carry-over from other donors' samples.

Here the CDR3 DNA reads TGTGCCAGCAGCTTAAAGTGGGGCTCCTACAATGAGCAGTTCTTC. It specifies CASSLKWGSYNEQFF. The V and J genes are TRBV7-6 and TRBJ2-1; D is uncertain. V was clipped by 2 bases and J by 0 bases, with 8 bases between them. This CDR3 comprises 15 residues. Germline V gene sequence: CDR1 SGHVS, CDR2 FNYEAQ.